The subject of this entry is one T cell receptor beta chain. Its target is unknown. The data were obtained in a study of T cell responses to AZD1222 COVID-19 vaccine. Study-wide points: Repertoire sampling was restricted to post-peak T cell response timepoints. Only five or six AZD1222 recipients were seropositive at baseline. The donors showed a predominance of white British ancestry and of females, with possible underestimation of clonal diversity.

Produced via immunoSEQ multiplex PCR; TCRdb's table is partial and in-frame only. This table has roughly 130,000 clones, around 90% appearing once. The J segment lost 5 bases and the V segment lost 1 base, leaving 5 bases of the junction unmatched. The CDR3 runs to 14 residues. The germline V gene encodes CDR1 SGHRS and CDR2 YFSETQ. The chain combines TRBV5-1 with TRBJ2-5, with 7 positions matching TRBD2. The sequence was collected from an adult in good health. The sequencing used peripheral blood, collected on day 0 of AZD1222 vaccination. This CDR3 is CASSLMGREETQYF. CDR3 sequence (DNA): TGCGCCAGCAGCTTGATGGGGCGGGAGGAGACCCAGTACTTC. Supplemented by reference TRBV5-1 and TRBJ2-5, the full variable domain reads KAGVTQTPRYLIKTRGQQVTLSCSPISGHRSVSWYQQTPGQGLQFLFEYFSETQRNKGNFPGRFSGRQFSNSRSEMNVSTLELGDSALYLCASSLMGREETQYFGPGTRLLVL.